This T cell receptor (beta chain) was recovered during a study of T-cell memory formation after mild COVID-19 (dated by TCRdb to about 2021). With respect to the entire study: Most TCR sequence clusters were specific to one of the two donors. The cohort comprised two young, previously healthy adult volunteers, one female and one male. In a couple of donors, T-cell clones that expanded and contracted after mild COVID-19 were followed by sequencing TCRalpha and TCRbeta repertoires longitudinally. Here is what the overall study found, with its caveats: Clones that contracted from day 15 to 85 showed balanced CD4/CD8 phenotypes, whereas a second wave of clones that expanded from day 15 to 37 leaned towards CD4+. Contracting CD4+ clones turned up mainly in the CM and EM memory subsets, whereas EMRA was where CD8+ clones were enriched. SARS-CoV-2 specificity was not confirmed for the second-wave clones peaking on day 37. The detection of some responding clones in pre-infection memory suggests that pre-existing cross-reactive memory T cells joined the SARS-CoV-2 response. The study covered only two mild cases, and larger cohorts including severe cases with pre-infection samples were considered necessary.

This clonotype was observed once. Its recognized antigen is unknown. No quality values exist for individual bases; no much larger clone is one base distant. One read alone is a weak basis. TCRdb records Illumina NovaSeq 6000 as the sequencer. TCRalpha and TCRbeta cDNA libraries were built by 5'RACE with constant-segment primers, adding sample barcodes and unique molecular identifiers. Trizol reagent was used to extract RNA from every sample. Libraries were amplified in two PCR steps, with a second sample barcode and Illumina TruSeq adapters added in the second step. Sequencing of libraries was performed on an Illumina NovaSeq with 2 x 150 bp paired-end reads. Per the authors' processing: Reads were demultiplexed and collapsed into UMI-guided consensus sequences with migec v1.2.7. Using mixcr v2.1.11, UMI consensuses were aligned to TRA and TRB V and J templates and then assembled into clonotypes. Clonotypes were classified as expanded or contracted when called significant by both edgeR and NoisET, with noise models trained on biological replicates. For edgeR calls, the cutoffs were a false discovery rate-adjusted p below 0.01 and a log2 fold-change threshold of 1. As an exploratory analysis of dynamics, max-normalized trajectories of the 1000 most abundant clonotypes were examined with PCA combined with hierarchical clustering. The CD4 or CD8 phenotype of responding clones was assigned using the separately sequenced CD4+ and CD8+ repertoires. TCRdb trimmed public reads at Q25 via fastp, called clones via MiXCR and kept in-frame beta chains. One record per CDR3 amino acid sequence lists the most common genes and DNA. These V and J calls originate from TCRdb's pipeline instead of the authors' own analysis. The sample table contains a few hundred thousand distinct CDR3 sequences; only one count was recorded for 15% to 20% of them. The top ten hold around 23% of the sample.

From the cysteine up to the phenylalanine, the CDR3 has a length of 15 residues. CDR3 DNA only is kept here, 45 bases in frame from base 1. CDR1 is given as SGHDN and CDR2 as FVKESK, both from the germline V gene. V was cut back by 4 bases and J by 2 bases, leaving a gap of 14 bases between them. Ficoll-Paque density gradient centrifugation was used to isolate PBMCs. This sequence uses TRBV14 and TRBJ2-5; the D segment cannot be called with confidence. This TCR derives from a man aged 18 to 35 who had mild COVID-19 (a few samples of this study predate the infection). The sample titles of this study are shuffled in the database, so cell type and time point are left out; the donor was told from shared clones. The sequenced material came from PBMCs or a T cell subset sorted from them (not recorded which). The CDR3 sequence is CASSPSLTKQETQYF. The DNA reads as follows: TGTGCCAGCAGCCCGTCGCTCACCAAGCAAGAGACCCAGTACTTC.